One sample yielded the 11 T cell receptor beta chains listed below, sequenced in a study of cytomegalovirus exposure and HLA in healthy donors. PCR used 60 Vbeta primers and 13 Jbeta primers. Profiled with immunoSEQ multiplex PCR; TCRdb holds only in-frame clones, not every one. The sample lists more than 110,000 clones; 70% were seen once. Specimen: PBMCs. The receptors come from a woman in her sixties or seventies in good health and CMV-seropositive.

This sequence joins TRBV11-2 and TRBJ2-1, with D hard to call. The CDR3 totals 14 residues. The V gene's germline CDR1 is SGHAT and CDR2 FQNNGV. V gave up 0 bases and J gave up 7 bases, with 10 bases separating them. The DNA of the CDR3 is TGTGCCAGCAGCTTAGATAGAGGTAGTAATGAGCAGTTCTTC. It codes for CASSLDRGSNEQFF. Full variable domain (remainder filled in from reference TRBV11-2 and TRBJ2-1): EAGVAQSPRYKIIEKRQSVAFWCNPISGHATLYWYQQILGQGPKLLIQFQNNGVVDDSQLPKDRFSAERLKGVDSTLKIQPAKLEDSAVYLCASSLDRGSNEQFFGPGTRLTVL.

V usage is TRBV9 and J usage is TRBJ2-1; D might be TRBD1 (6 bases). Germline V gene lookup returns CDR1 SGDLS and CDR2 YYNGEE. The germline V and J ends were trimmed by 4 bases and 5 bases, with 10 bases remaining between them. The CDR3 runs to 13 residues. CDR3 nucleotides: TGTGCCAGCAGCACCGGACAGCACAATGAGCAGTTCTTC. Protein product: CASSTGQHNEQFF.

V and J are TRBV15 and TRBJ2-7; TRBD2 agrees at 10 bases. The CDR3 runs to 17 residues. Germline-derived CDR1 and CDR2 are LNHNV and YYDKDF (reference sequence). V was pared by 0 bases and J by 3 bases, with 8 bases of the junction left unmatched. The CDR3 nucleotides are TGTGCCACCAGCAGAGAGGGCGGGTCTAGCGGGAGCTACGAGCAGTACTTC. This sequence encodes CATSREGGSSGSYEQYF.

The gene calls are TRBV10-2 and TRBJ2-7, with 10 bases lining up with TRBD2. V lost 3 bases and J lost 7; bases outside the gene matches: 6. This CDR3 spans 14 amino acids. CDR1 is WSHSY, CDR2 SAAADI, per germline. The CDR3 spells CASSELAGKEEQYF. The CDR3 region has the DNA TGCGCCAGCAGTGAACTAGCGGGAAAGGAGGAGCAGTACTTC.

The chain employs TRBV5-1 and TRBJ1-3; 9 nucleotides agree with TRBD1. Germline CDR1 reads SGHRS; CDR2 reads YFSETQ. This CDR3 comprises 16 residues. V was clipped by 3 bases and J by 0 bases; unmatched bases: 4. The CDR3 region is CASSSGTGISGNTIYF. As DNA, the CDR3 is TGCGCCAGCAGCTCGGGGACAGGGATCTCTGGAAACACCATATATTTT.

The chain combines TRBV5-6 with TRBJ2-1; D perhaps matches TRBD1 (5 bases). The V end lost 3 bases, the J end lost 4 bases, and 17 bases lay between the germline ends. From germline, CDR1 is SGHDT and CDR2 YYEEEE. The length of the CDR3 is 16 residues. This CDR3 is CASSWKGSRVYNEQFF. In nucleotides, the CDR3 is TGTGCCAGCAGCTGGAAGGGGTCTAGGGTTTACAATGAGCAGTTCTTC.

The rearrangement links TRBV5-6 to TRBJ1-1; TRBD1 is a possible D gene (6 bases). This CDR3 spans 14 amino acids. V was trimmed by 3 bases and J by 0 bases, leaving 9 bases between them. Germline V gene sequence: CDR1 SGHDT, CDR2 YYEEEE. CDR3 sequence reads: CASSYGQLNTEAFF. CDR3 nucleotide sequence: TGTGCCAGCAGCTACGGACAGCTGAACACTGAAGCTTTCTTT.

V usage is TRBV28 and J usage is TRBJ2-3; 7 bases match TRBD2. The CDR3 totals 18 residues. CDR1 MDHEN and CDR2 SYDVKM come from the germline V gene. V shed 6 bases, J shed 1 base, and the junction held 16 bases outside the gene matches. The CDR3 nucleotides read TGTGCCAGCAGCCTCGGGGTAGCGGGTTACACTGGCACAGATACGCAGTATTTT. Residues: CASSLGVAGYTGTDTQYF.

The J gene is TRBJ1-2, the V gene TRBV4-1; possible D gene TRBD1, 6 bases. CDR3 length: 14 amino acids. Germline V gives CDR1 MGHRA, CDR2 YSYEKL. The V gene lost 0 bases and the J gene lost 5 bases, with 10 bases spanning the gap. CDR3 region: CASSQERQGYGYTF. Here the CDR3 DNA reads TGCGCCAGCAGCCAAGAAAGGCAGGGGTATGGCTACACCTTC.

The chain is built from TRBV6-5 and TRBJ1-1, with 10 bases matching TRBD1. Looked up from germline, CDR1 is MNHEY and CDR2 is SVGAGI. J gave up 4 bases and V 1 base, and 0 bases lay outside the gene matches. This CDR3 is 14 amino acids long. The CDR3 spells CASSYWTGGTEAFF. The CDR3 DNA sequence: TGTGCCAGCAGTTACTGGACAGGGGGCACTGAAGCTTTCTTT.

The chain joins TRBV5-4 to TRBJ1-5; D not resolved. Germline V gene lookup returns CDR1 SGHNT and CDR2 YYREEE (reference sequence). The CDR3 consists of 15 residues. The V and J ends lost 2 bases and 0 bases respectively, with 9 bases between them. CDR3 in DNA: TGTGCCAGCAGCTTAGGACTGGATAGCAATCAGCCCCAGCATTTT. It is translated as CASSLGLDSNQPQHF.